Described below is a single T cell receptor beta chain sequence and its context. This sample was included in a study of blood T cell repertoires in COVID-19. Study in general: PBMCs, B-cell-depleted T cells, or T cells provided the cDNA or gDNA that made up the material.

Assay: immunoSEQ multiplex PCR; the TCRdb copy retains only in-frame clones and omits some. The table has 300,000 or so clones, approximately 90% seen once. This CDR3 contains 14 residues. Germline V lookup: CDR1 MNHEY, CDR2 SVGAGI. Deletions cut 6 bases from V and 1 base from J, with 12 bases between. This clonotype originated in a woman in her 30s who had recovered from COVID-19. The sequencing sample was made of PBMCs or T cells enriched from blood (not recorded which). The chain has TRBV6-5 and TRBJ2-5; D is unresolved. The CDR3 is CASSSTPLQETQYF. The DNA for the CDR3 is TGTGCCAGCAGCTCGACACCACTCCAAGAGACCCAGTACTTC.